What follows are 26 T cell receptor beta chains derived from one specimen sequenced in a study of T cells in Graves' hyperthyroidism and ophthalmopathy. Template material for amplifying TCR beta CDR3 regions consisted of RNA transcripts. HTBI primers were the set used in a first-round RT-PCR of the TCR CDR3. TCRdb reanalysed the multiplex PCR reads using MiXCR and keeps one entry per CDR3 protein. The data hold 300,000 to 400,000 distinct CDR3 sequences, with 18% observed a single time. The specimen was blood. These receptors all stem from a woman between 50 and 59 years old with Graves' hyperthyroidism.

Turning to this clonotype: One junction end disagrees with the germline gene, perhaps due to a read error. The chain has TRBV5-1 and TRBJ2-3, with TRBD2 matching 7 bases. Per the germline V gene, CDR1 is SGHRS and CDR2 is YFSETQ. This CDR3 contains 13 residues. This CDR3 reads CASREGLKDTQYF. CDR3 nucleotide sequence: TGTGCCAGCAGGGAGGGTCTTAAAGATACGCAGTATTTT. Full variable domain (outside the CDR3, taken from reference TRBV5-1 and TRBJ2-3): KAGVTQTPRYLIKTRGQQVTLSCSPISGHRSVSWYQQTPGQGLQFLFEYFSETQRNKGNFPGRFSGRQFSNSRSEMNVSTLELGDSALYLCASREGLKDTQYFGPGTRLTVL.

In this sample, this clonotype turned up a few times. V usage is TRBV5-1 and J usage is TRBJ2-7; D perhaps matches TRBD2 (7 bases). The V gene's germline CDR1 is SGHRS and CDR2 YFSETQ. Trimming removed 5 bases from V and 3 bases from J, with 12 bases in between. The CDR3 covers 13 residues. The CDR3 region is CASRGGGHYEQYF. The CDR3 DNA is TGCGCCAGCAGAGGGGGGGGCCACTACGAGCAGTACTTC.

This clonotype has a count of ten or more. This chain links TRBV12-5 with TRBJ2-5; D ambiguous. This CDR3 contains 15 residues. CDR1 is LGHNT and CDR2 is FRNRAP in the germline V gene. Trimming removed 1 base at V and 1 base at J, with 10 bases between. CDR3 protein: CASGLGLDGQETQYF. The CDR3 nucleotides read TGTGCTAGTGGTTTGGGGCTGGACGGCCAAGAGACCCAGTACTTC.

The J gene is TRBJ2-1, the V gene TRBV20-1; 8 nucleotides agree with TRBD2. Germline CDR1 reads DFQATT; CDR2 reads SNEGSKA (reference sequence). V lost 3 bases and J lost 3; bases outside the gene matches: 4. This CDR3 is built from 14 residues. CDR3 sequence reads: CSASSSGGYNEQFF. Written as DNA, the CDR3 is TGCAGTGCTAGCTCGAGCGGGGGCTACAATGAGCAGTTCTTC.

This clonotype occurred a few times. This rearrangement joins TRBV20-1 to TRBJ1-3; 7 bases fit TRBD1. The CDR3 is 16 residues long. Germline CDR1 DFQATT, CDR2 SNEGSKA (reference sequence). Unmatched junction bases numbered 6, after V lost 1 base and J lost 0 bases. The chain's CDR3 is CSARVIHRGSGNTIYF. The CDR3 DNA sequence: TGCAGTGCTAGAGTTATTCACAGGGGCTCTGGAAACACCATATATTTT.

V usage is TRBV28 and J usage is TRBJ1-6, with D perhaps TRBD1 (6 bases). The CDR3 loop spans 13 amino acids. Germline assignment: CDR1 MDHEN and CDR2 SYDVKM. Trimming stripped 11 bases from V and 4 bases from J, with 12 bases between. The CDR3 coding sequence is TGTGCCGTCGGGGGCCCATATAATTCACCCCTCCACTTT. Translation: CAVGGPYNSPLHF.

This clonotype has at least ten counts. V is TRBV10-1 and J is TRBJ2-7; D gene uncertain. The CDR3 is 13 amino acids. Per the germline V gene, CDR1 is WNHNN and CDR2 is SYGVQD (reference sequence). V was clipped by 0 bases and J by 6 bases, with 9 bases between them. In nucleotides, the CDR3 is TGCGCCAGCAGTGAGTCTCTTGTCGGCGAGCAGTACTTC. This codes for CASSESLVGEQYF.

Note on this clonotype: Just one base apart from a much larger clone, this may be a read error. The chain couples TRBV28 to TRBJ1-2; maybe TRBD1 (5 bases). There are 14 residues in the CDR3. From germline, CDR1 is MDHEN and CDR2 SYDVKM. As DNA, the CDR3 is TGTGACAGCAGTTCAGGACACTCACTGTATGGCTACACCTTC. This encodes CDSSSGHSLYGYTF.

This clonotype was recorded a few times. The V gene is TRBV2, the J gene TRBJ1-5; 9 nucleotides align to TRBD1. The CDR3 totals 15 residues. Germline V gene data show CDR1 as SNHLY and CDR2 as FYNNEI. The J segment lost 7 bases and the V segment lost 6 bases, leaving 10 bases of the junction unmatched. The CDR3 spells CASSRDRAFGQPQHF. The CDR3 coding sequence is TGTGCCAGCAGCCGGGACAGGGCCTTCGGCCAGCCCCAGCATTTT.

The chain carries TRBV6-2 or TRBV6-3 and TRBJ2-3; TRBD1 matches at 8 bases. This CDR3 contains 13 residues. Germline CDR1 MNHEY, CDR2 SVGEGT. CDR3 residues: CAIGQGPVHTQYF. In nucleotides, the CDR3 is TGTGCGATCGGACAGGGACCAGTGCATACGCAGTATTTT.

This chain uses TRBV7-9 with TRBJ1-1, with unresolved D. Germline-derived CDR1 and CDR2 are SEHNR and FQNEAQ (reference sequence). V lost 0 bases and J 5 bases, leaving 10 bases between the germline ends. This CDR3 contains 14 residues. The CDR3 reads CASSLAGFTTEAFF. DNA for the CDR3: TGTGCCAGCAGCTTAGCAGGGTTTACGACTGAAGCTTTCTTT.

With respect to this clonotype: This may come from a read error, since a much larger clone is one base off. The chain combines TRBV28 with TRBJ1-1; D not resolved. From germline, CDR1 is MDHEN and CDR2 SYDVKM. The CDR3 sequence is 17 residues long. V dropped 9 bases and J dropped 4 bases, with 27 bases sitting between them. The CDR3 coding sequence is TGTGCCAGGATCCTACCCGCGCCCAAGAACATGAGCACTGAAGCTTTCTTT. Protein sequence: CARILPAPKNMSTEAFF. The complete variable domain, with remaining parts taken from reference TRBV28 and TRBJ1-1, reads DVKVTQSSRYLVKRTGEKVFLECVQDMDHENMFWYRQDPGLGLRLIYFSYDVKMKEKGDIPEGYSVSREKKERFSLILESASTNQTSMYLCARILPAPKNMSTEAFFGQGTRLTVV.

With regard to this clonotype: A junction end diverges from the germline sequence, so it may reflect a read error. The chain has TRBV5-1 and TRBJ2-7; the match to TRBD2 covers 11 bases. This CDR3 region has 15 residues. Germline CDR1 SGHRS, CDR2 YFSETQ. The CDR3 protein is CASSWELAGGGEQHF. The CDR3 bases are TGCGCCAGCAGCTGGGAGTTAGCGGGAGGGGGCGAGCAGCACTTC.

This clonotype came up a few times. J is TRBJ1-2 and V is TRBV28, with D perhaps matching TRBD1 (6 bases). Germline V gene sequence: CDR1 MDHEN, CDR2 SYDVKM. CDR3 size: 12 residues. Trimming pared 8 bases from V and 4 bases from J, leaving 11 bases between. The CDR3, as DNA: TGTGCCAGCGCGGACAGCAGCTATGGCTACACCTTC. This sequence encodes CASADSSYGYTF.

This chain uses TRBV7-9 with TRBJ1-5; D gene unclear. Trimming took 3 bases from V and 6 from J, leaving 9 bases between them. This CDR3 spans 13 amino acids. The germline CDR1 and CDR2 sequences are SEHNR and FQNEAQ (reference sequence). CDR3 in DNA: TGTGCCAGCAGCTTTGGGGAAGGTCAGCCCCAGCATTTT. Amino acid sequence: CASSFGEGQPQHF.

This clonotype was detected many times. The chain has TRBV18 and TRBJ2-7; D remains unclear. The V and J ends lost 4 bases and 3 bases respectively, with 13 bases between them. The CDR3 totals 14 residues. Looked up from germline, CDR1 is KGHSH and CDR2 is LQKENI. CDR3 protein: CASSLEPGLYEQYV. Written as DNA, the CDR3 is TGTGCCAGCTCACTCGAACCGGGCCTCTACGAGCAGTACGTC.

The chain joins TRBV12-3 or TRBV12-4 to TRBJ1-3; 7 bases align to TRBD1. The CDR3 totals 17 residues. Germline trimming cut 6 bases from V and 2 bases from J; bases unmatched to any gene: 13. DNA of the CDR3: TGTGCCAGCAGCCCGACAGGGCGGGTGGGAGCTGGAAACACCATATATTTT. Encoded protein: CASSPTGRVGAGNTIYF.

This clonotype came up many times. V and J are TRBV20-1 and TRBJ2-1; D call uncertain. V was shortened by 1 base and J by 5 bases, with 9 bases between the two germline ends. Germline values: CDR1 DFQATT, CDR2 SNEGSKA (reference sequence). The CDR3 spans 13 residues. The CDR3 here is CSARVTQNNEQFF. CDR3 DNA sequence: TGCAGTGCTAGAGTAACTCAAAACAATGAGCAGTTCTTC.

The chain employs TRBV9 and TRBJ2-1; 14 bases align to TRBD2. Germline V CDR1 and CDR2: SGDLS, YYNGEE. This CDR3 has 16 amino acids. Trimming at V came to 3 bases and at J to 9 bases, leaving 8 bases not matched to a gene. The CDR3 reads CASSGLAGGTSGEQFF. CDR3 DNA sequence: TGTGCCAGCAGCGGACTAGCGGGGGGGACTAGTGGTGAGCAGTTCTTC.

The table lists this clonotype with many counts. The rearrangement joins TRBV12-3 or TRBV12-4 to TRBJ1-2, with 9 bases lining up with TRBD1. V was clipped by 1 base and J by 6 bases; unmatched bases: 6. The CDR3 is 15 residues long. Written as DNA, the CDR3 is TGTGCCAGCAGTTTAGGGACAGGGGAAGTCGATGGCTACACCTTC. Translated, it gives CASSLGTGEVDGYTF.

This clonotype occurred many times. V usage is TRBV6-1 and J usage is TRBJ1-5; 9 positions agree with TRBD1. Germline values: CDR1 MNHNS, CDR2 SASEGT. The CDR3 sequence is 13 residues long. After removal of 8 bases from V and 6 bases from J, the junction contained 5 bases not matched to a gene. CDR3 protein: CASEDRGFQPQHF. The CDR3 DNA reads TGTGCCAGCGAGGACAGGGGTTTTCAGCCCCAGCATTTT.

This clonotype was seen many times. The chain uses TRBV10-2 and TRBJ2-5; D is uncertain. Germline V gene data show CDR1 as WSHSY and CDR2 as SAAADI. The V end was cut by 4 bases, the J end by 5 bases, with 14 bases between. The CDR3 extends over 14 amino acids. As DNA, the CDR3 is TGCGCCAGCAGTGGTCGGGCGACGGTGGAGACCCAGTACTTC. Translating gives CASSGRATVETQYF.

This clonotype was detected only a few times. The genes are TRBV15 and TRBJ1-6; D unclear. Germline V lookup: CDR1 LNHNV, CDR2 YYDKDF (reference sequence). V was trimmed by 1 base and J by 15 bases, leaving 10 bases between them. CDR3 length: 12 residues. The CDR3 region is CATSRVTDFLHF. CDR3 coding DNA: TGTGCCACCAGCAGAGTGACGGATTTCCTCCACTTT.

The chain has TRBV9 and TRBJ2-7; TRBD1 aligns across 7 bases. The CDR3 loop spans 16 amino acids. J was trimmed by 5 bases and V by 0 bases; bases with no gene match: 11. CDR1 is SGDLS, CDR2 YYNGEE, per germline. The CDR3 protein is CASSVDPGQTLNEQYF. CDR3 sequence (DNA): TGTGCCAGCAGCGTAGATCCGGGACAGACCCTTAACGAGCAGTACTTC.

J is TRBJ2-7 and V is TRBV27, with unresolved D. V was trimmed by 4 bases and J by 2 bases, leaving 9 bases between them. This CDR3 has 13 residues. The V gene's germline CDR1 is MNHEY and CDR2 SMNVEV (reference sequence). CDR3 coding DNA: TGTGCCAGCAGTTCCACCTCAACCTACGAGCAGTACTTC. Amino acids: CASSSTSTYEQYF.

This clonotype has just a few counts. The V and J genes are TRBV20-1 and TRBJ2-3, with 9 bases lining up with TRBD2. With 6 bases clipped from V and 4 bases from J, the junction kept 11 bases outside the gene matches. Germline CDR1 DFQATT, CDR2 SNEGSKA (reference sequence). The CDR3 has 15 amino acids. DNA for the CDR3: TGCAGTGCATCCGGCCCGGCGGGGGGGTCAGATACGCAGTATTTT. Translation gives CSASGPAGGSDTQYF.